This is a list of T cell receptor beta chains from one sample in a study of CD8 T cells in ankylosing spondylitis. TCRdb ran MiXCR on the 5' RACE reads and lists one entry per CDR3 protein. The table includes about 260,000 distinct CDR3 sequences, roughly a quarter detected once. The sample was blood, either unsorted or a sorted T cell fraction (not recorded which). The source of these receptors is a male donor with ankylosing spondylitis or in good health (not recorded which). The CDR3 runs from the conserved cysteine through the conserved F or W. Each record gives: CDR3 length, D gene, J gene, clone size, V gene, CDR3 DNA, CDR3 protein. A D gene is named only where the DNA matches it firmly. Clone size is not always given. Where it is, it says once, few, many or a class for expanded clones.

CDR3 length: 15
D gene: NA
J gene: TRBJ2-1
clone size: many
V gene: TRBV20-1
CDR3 DNA: TGCAGTGCTAGGGTCCCAGCTGGGGTTCCCACTGAGCAGTTCTTC
CDR3 protein: CSARVPAGVPTEQFF

CDR3 length: 15
D gene: NA
J gene: TRBJ2-1
clone size: NA
V gene: TRBV5-6
CDR3 DNA: TGTGCCAGCAGGATGGGGGGGGCCTCCTACAATGAGCAGTTCTTC
CDR3 protein: CASRMGGASYNEQFF

CDR3 length: 15
D gene: TRBD2
J gene: TRBJ2-1
clone size: NA
V gene: TRBV12-3/TRBV12-4
CDR3 DNA: TGTGCCAGCAGTTTTGGTAGCGGGGATTACAATGAGCAGTTCTTC
CDR3 protein: CASSFGSGDYNEQFF

CDR3 length: 14
D gene: NA
J gene: TRBJ1-3
clone size: many
V gene: TRBV2
CDR3 DNA: TGTGCCAGCACTTTGGCTCAGGGCGGAAACACCATATATTTT
CDR3 protein: CASTLAQGGNTIYF

CDR3 length: 17
D gene: NA
J gene: TRBJ2-2
clone size: medium-sized
V gene: TRBV20-1
CDR3 DNA: TGCAGTGCTAGTCCGGGCAGGGCGATCTCGAACACCGGGGAGCTGTTTTTT
CDR3 protein: CSASPGRAISNTGELFF

CDR3 length: 11
D gene: NA
J gene: TRBJ2-2
clone size: NA
V gene: TRBV7-2
CDR3 DNA: TGTGCCAGCAGCTGGAGGGGGGAGCTGTTTTTT
CDR3 protein: CASSWRGELFF

CDR3 length: 11
D gene: NA
J gene: TRBJ1-5
clone size: many
V gene: TRBV20-1
CDR3 DNA: TGCAGTGCTAGCCAGGATCAGCCCCAGCATTTT
CDR3 protein: CSASQDQPQHF

CDR3 length: 16
D gene: NA
J gene: TRBJ2-2
clone size: NA
V gene: TRBV6-1
CDR3 DNA: TGTGCCAGCAGTCCCCGAGGCGCCCGGGGGACCGGGGAGCTGTTTTTT
CDR3 protein: CASSPRGARGTGELFF

CDR3 length: 16
D gene: TRBD1
J gene: TRBJ2-7
clone size: few
V gene: TRBV5-6
CDR3 DNA: TGTGCCAGCACCATCCCCGACAGGGGGCGGGTACCCGAGCAGTACTTC
CDR3 protein: CASTIPDRGRVPEQYF

CDR3 length: 15
D gene: TRBD2
J gene: TRBJ2-1
clone size: many
V gene: TRBV12-5
CDR3 DNA: TGTGCTAGTGGTCCAAGCGGGGGGGCAAGTAATGAGCAGTTCTTC
CDR3 protein: CASGPSGGASNEQFF

CDR3 length: 14
D gene: NA
J gene: TRBJ2-5
clone size: once
V gene: TRBV7-2
CDR3 DNA: TGTGCCAGCAGGAGGGGGGGGGTAGGAGAGACCCAGTACTTC
CDR3 protein: CASRRGGVGETQYF

CDR3 length: 18
D gene: NA
J gene: TRBJ2-5
clone size: once
V gene: TRBV20-1
CDR3 DNA: TGCAGTGCTAGAGATTTCCCCAGCCCGGGGGAATTATCGGCGGCCCAGTACTTC
CDR3 protein: CSARDFPSPGELSAAQYF

CDR3 length: 13
D gene: NA
J gene: TRBJ1-2
clone size: many
V gene: TRBV12-3/TRBV12-4
CDR3 DNA: TGTGCCAGCAGTTTTGGACAGCACTATGGCTACACCTTC
CDR3 protein: CASSFGQHYGYTF

CDR3 length: 14
D gene: NA
J gene: TRBJ2-1
clone size: NA
V gene: TRBV24-1
CDR3 DNA: TGTGCCACCAGTCGTGGGGGCGGGAGCAATGAGCAGTTCTTC
CDR3 protein: CATSRGGGSNEQFF

CDR3 length: 16
D gene: NA
J gene: TRBJ2-5
clone size: many
V gene: TRBV7-9
CDR3 DNA: TGTGCCAGCAGCTTAGGGCGGCTCCCCGGGGGAGAGACCCAGTACTTC
CDR3 protein: CASSLGRLPGGETQYF

CDR3 length: 15
D gene: TRBD1
J gene: TRBJ1-4
clone size: many
V gene: TRBV11-2
CDR3 DNA: TGTGCCAGCAGCCCTGGACAGGCAACTAATGAAAAACTGTTTTTT
CDR3 protein: CASSPGQATNEKLFF

CDR3 length: 15
D gene: TRBD2
J gene: TRBJ2-5
clone size: many
V gene: TRBV10-3
CDR3 DNA: TGTGCCATCAGTCCTAGCGGGGGGGCCGAGGAGACCCAGTACTTC
CDR3 protein: CAISPSGGAEETQYF

CDR3 length: 15
D gene: NA
J gene: TRBJ1-4
clone size: few
V gene: TRBV20-1
CDR3 DNA: TGCAGTGCTAGAGATGAGTTGAGGGGAGGAGAAAAACTGTTTTTT
CDR3 protein: CSARDELRGGEKLFF

CDR3 length: 14
D gene: NA
J gene: TRBJ2-3
clone size: many
V gene: TRBV7-9
CDR3 DNA: TGTGCCAGCAGCTTGGACAGCCCCACAGATACGCAGTATTTT
CDR3 protein: CASSLDSPTDTQYF

CDR3 length: 13
D gene: TRBD1
J gene: TRBJ1-5
clone size: NA
V gene: TRBV20-1
CDR3 DNA: TGCAGTGCTAGTTTTGACAGGGTTCAGCCCCAGCATTTT
CDR3 protein: CSASFDRVQPQHF

CDR3 length: 16
D gene: NA
J gene: TRBJ2-1
clone size: few
V gene: TRBV12-3/TRBV12-4
CDR3 DNA: TGTGCCAGCAGTTTAGCGGGGTCTATACCCTACAATGAGCAGTTCTTC
CDR3 protein: CASSLAGSIPYNEQFF

CDR3 length: 12
D gene: NA
J gene: TRBJ2-5
clone size: many
V gene: TRBV20-1
CDR3 DNA: TGCAGTGGAGGGACCCCCGGCGAGACCCAGTACTTC
CDR3 protein: CSGGTPGETQYF

CDR3 length: 14
D gene: NA
J gene: TRBJ1-1
clone size: NA
V gene: TRBV20-1
CDR3 DNA: TGCAGTGCTCCTTCCGGGACGGCAAACACTGAAGCTTTCTTT
CDR3 protein: CSAPSGTANTEAFF

CDR3 length: 13
D gene: NA
J gene: TRBJ2-1
clone size: NA
V gene: TRBV2
CDR3 DNA: TGTGCCAGCAGTAAGACAGATTACAATGAGCAGTTCTTC
CDR3 protein: CASSKTDYNEQFF

CDR3 length: 17
D gene: NA
J gene: TRBJ2-3
clone size: few
V gene: TRBV7-8
CDR3 DNA: TGTGCCAGCATCACGGGCTATGCGGGGGCCCGCACAGATACGCAGTATTTT
CDR3 protein: CASITGYAGARTDTQYF

CDR3 length: 11
D gene: NA
J gene: TRBJ2-1
clone size: NA
V gene: TRBV25-1
CDR3 DNA: TGTGCCAGCACCCGCGGGGTCAAGCAGTTCTTC
CDR3 protein: CASTRGVKQFF

CDR3 length: 13
D gene: NA
J gene: TRBJ1-5
clone size: few
V gene: TRBV12-3/TRBV12-4
CDR3 DNA: TGTGCCAGCAGTCCTTCCCACTTGCGTATCCAGCATTTT
CDR3 protein: CASSPSHLRIQHF

CDR3 length: 14
D gene: NA
J gene: TRBJ2-7
clone size: NA
V gene: TRBV20-1
CDR3 DNA: TGCAGTGCGCAGTGGGCAGCTAGACCCTACGAGCAGTACTTC
CDR3 protein: CSAQWAARPYEQYF

CDR3 length: 15
D gene: NA
J gene: TRBJ2-3
clone size: many
V gene: TRBV20-1
CDR3 DNA: TGCAGTGCTAAACAGCTTACCCCTAGCACAGATACGCAGTATTTT
CDR3 protein: CSAKQLTPSTDTQYF

CDR3 length: 14
D gene: TRBD1
J gene: TRBJ1-6
clone size: many
V gene: TRBV11-2
CDR3 DNA: TGTGCCAGCAGCCCCGGGACAGCTAATTCACCCCTCCACTTT
CDR3 protein: CASSPGTANSPLHF

CDR3 length: 12
D gene: NA
J gene: TRBJ2-1
clone size: few
V gene: TRBV20-1
CDR3 DNA: TGCAGTGCGGATGGTCATTACAATGAGCAGTTCTTC
CDR3 protein: CSADGHYNEQFF

CDR3 length: 10
D gene: NA
J gene: TRBJ2-7
clone size: many
V gene: TRBV28
CDR3 DNA: TGTGCCAGCGGGGGCTACGAGCAGTACTTC
CDR3 protein: CASGGYEQYF

CDR3 length: 13
D gene: NA
J gene: TRBJ2-1
clone size: NA
V gene: TRBV20-1
CDR3 DNA: TGCAGTGCTCCCCCAGGGGCCGTGGGGGAGCAGTTCTTC
CDR3 protein: CSAPPGAVGEQFF

CDR3 length: 15
D gene: NA
J gene: TRBJ2-1
clone size: few
V gene: TRBV12-3/TRBV12-4
CDR3 DNA: TGTGCCAGCAGTTTAGCGGGGACTCGATACAATGAGCAGTTCTTC
CDR3 protein: CASSLAGTRYNEQFF

CDR3 length: 14
D gene: TRBD2
J gene: TRBJ2-1
clone size: few
V gene: TRBV6-1
CDR3 DNA: TGTGCCAGCAGCCCTAGCGGGGGCTACAATGAGCAGTTCTTC
CDR3 protein: CASSPSGGYNEQFF

CDR3 length: 14
D gene: NA
J gene: TRBJ2-3
clone size: few
V gene: TRBV20-1
CDR3 DNA: TGCAGTGCTAGAGTGGCAGGGAATACAGATACGCAGTATTTT
CDR3 protein: CSARVAGNTDTQYF

CDR3 length: 15
D gene: TRBD1
J gene: TRBJ2-3
clone size: NA
V gene: TRBV29-1
CDR3 DNA: TGCAGCGCCTCCGGGACAGGGTTGGGCACAGATACGCAGTATTTT
CDR3 protein: CSASGTGLGTDTQYF

CDR3 length: 13
D gene: TRBD1
J gene: TRBJ1-2
clone size: few
V gene: TRBV20-1
CDR3 DNA: TGCAGTGCCATAAACACAGGGGCCTATGGCTACACCTTC
CDR3 protein: CSAINTGAYGYTF

CDR3 length: 16
D gene: TRBD2
J gene: TRBJ2-7
clone size: NA
V gene: TRBV12-3/TRBV12-4
CDR3 DNA: TGTGCCAGCAGTCCTCGGACTAGCCCCCGCTCCTACGAGCAGTACTTC
CDR3 protein: CASSPRTSPRSYEQYF

CDR3 length: 16
D gene: NA
J gene: TRBJ2-7
clone size: NA
V gene: TRBV30
CDR3 DNA: TGTGCCTGGAGACCCGGATGGGCGTGGGGGGACTACGAGCAGTACTTC
CDR3 protein: CAWRPGWAWGDYEQYF

CDR3 length: 14
D gene: NA
J gene: TRBJ2-7
clone size: few
V gene: TRBV6-5
CDR3 DNA: TGTGCCAGCAGTTACTCGGGCAGTCAATACGAGCAGTACTTC
CDR3 protein: CASSYSGSQYEQYF

CDR3 length: 15
D gene: NA
J gene: TRBJ2-5
clone size: few
V gene: TRBV20-1
CDR3 DNA: TGCAGTGCTAGAGATCTCCGAGGCAGCCAAGAGACCCAGTACTTC
CDR3 protein: CSARDLRGSQETQYF

CDR3 length: 14
D gene: NA
J gene: TRBJ2-7
clone size: many
V gene: TRBV28
CDR3 DNA: TGTGCCAGCAGGAATAGCGGAAGTCGCTACGAGCAGTACTTC
CDR3 protein: CASRNSGSRYEQYF

CDR3 length: 13
D gene: NA
J gene: TRBJ1-1
clone size: NA
V gene: TRBV6-2/TRBV6-3
CDR3 DNA: TGTGCCAGCTCCCTCCAGGGTCACACTGAAGCTTTCTTT
CDR3 protein: CASSLQGHTEAFF

CDR3 length: 16
D gene: TRBD1
J gene: TRBJ2-1
clone size: NA
V gene: TRBV15
CDR3 DNA: TGTGCCACCAGCAGGGACAGGGGTACGTCCTACAATGAGCAGTTCTTC
CDR3 protein: CATSRDRGTSYNEQFF

CDR3 length: 15
D gene: NA
J gene: TRBJ1-1
clone size: NA
V gene: TRBV6-5
CDR3 DNA: TGTGCCAGCAGTTACTCGGGGACGGGGAACACTGAAGCTTTCTTT
CDR3 protein: CASSYSGTGNTEAFF

CDR3 length: 15
D gene: NA
J gene: TRBJ2-3
clone size: many
V gene: TRBV10-3
CDR3 DNA: TGTGCCATCAGTGAGCCTCGGGGGCCCACAGATACGCAGTATTTT
CDR3 protein: CAISEPRGPTDTQYF

CDR3 length: 16
D gene: TRBD1
J gene: TRBJ2-4
clone size: few
V gene: TRBV4-1
CDR3 DNA: TGCGCCAGCAGCCAAGCCGGTACAGGGGTCGAAAACATTCAGTACTTC
CDR3 protein: CASSQAGTGVENIQYF

CDR3 length: 17
D gene: NA
J gene: TRBJ1-3
clone size: NA
V gene: TRBV12-5
CDR3 DNA: TGTGCTAGTGGTTTGGTACTCGACAGACGCTCTGGAAACACCATATATTTT
CDR3 protein: CASGLVLDRRSGNTIYF

CDR3 length: 15
D gene: NA
J gene: TRBJ2-7
clone size: NA
V gene: TRBV4-1
CDR3 DNA: TGCGCCAGCAGCCAAGAACTCGGGTCCTCCTACGAGCAGTACTTC
CDR3 protein: CASSQELGSSYEQYF

CDR3 length: 11
D gene: NA
J gene: TRBJ2-7
clone size: many
V gene: TRBV20-1
CDR3 DNA: TGCAGTGCTAGAGCTCGAAGCGAGCAGTACTTC
CDR3 protein: CSARARSEQYF